This is a list of T cell receptor beta chains from one sample in a study of cytomegalovirus exposure and HLA in healthy donors. The data were produced by immunoSEQ multiplex PCR, yet TCRdb's version contains in-frame clones alone and is incomplete. The top ten clones hold about 7.7% of a sample with approximately 110,000 clones, roughly 76% of them seen once. The sequenced material came from PBMCs. The receptor set was obtained from a woman between 45 and 60 years old in good health and CMV-seropositive. The conserved cysteine and the conserved F or W are not part of the CDR3 here. A D gene is named only where the DNA matches it firmly.

d_call v_call cdr3_aa
TRBD1 TRBV29-1 SGHQGAEAF
NA TRBV2 ATPTADYGYT
NA TRBV5-4 ASSLGGGLSSYNEQF
NA TRBV12-1 ANSFVGQGEWYGEKLF
TRBD2 TRBV12-5 ASGLVPGLARGAQY
NA TRBV7-3 ASSFTSQETQY
NA TRBV25-1 ASSEGRGTEAF
TRBD2 TRBV9 ASSPRASGSYEQY
TRBD1 TRBV5-6 ASSGDRGYNEQF
NA TRBV9 ASSSGGTSYNEQF
TRBD2 TRBV4-3 ASSQEASGSYEQY
TRBD1 TRBV19 ASSPRQGYQPQH
TRBD1 TRBV11-2 ASSVRAPGQGANEQF
NA TRBV2 ASSPSGANVGYT
NA TRBV10-3 AISAPDSTYEQY